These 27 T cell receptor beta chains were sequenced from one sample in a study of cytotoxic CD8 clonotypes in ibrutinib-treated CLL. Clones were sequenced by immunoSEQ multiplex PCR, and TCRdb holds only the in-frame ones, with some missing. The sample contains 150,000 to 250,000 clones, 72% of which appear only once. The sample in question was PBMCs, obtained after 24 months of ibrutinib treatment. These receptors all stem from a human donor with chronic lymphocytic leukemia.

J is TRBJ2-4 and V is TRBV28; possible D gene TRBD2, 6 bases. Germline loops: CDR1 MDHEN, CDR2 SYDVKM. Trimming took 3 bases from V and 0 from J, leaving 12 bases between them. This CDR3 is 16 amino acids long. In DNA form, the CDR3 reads TGTGCCAGCAGTTTTGTGCGGGGAACAGCCAAAAACATTCAGTACTTC. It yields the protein CASSFVRGTAKNIQYF.

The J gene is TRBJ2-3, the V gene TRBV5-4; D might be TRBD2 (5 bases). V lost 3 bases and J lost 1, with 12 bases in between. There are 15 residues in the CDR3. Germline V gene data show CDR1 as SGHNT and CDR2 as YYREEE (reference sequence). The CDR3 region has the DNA TGTGCCAGCAGCTCTCCCCTTAGCGGCACAGATACGCAGTATTTT. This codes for CASSSPLSGTDTQYF.

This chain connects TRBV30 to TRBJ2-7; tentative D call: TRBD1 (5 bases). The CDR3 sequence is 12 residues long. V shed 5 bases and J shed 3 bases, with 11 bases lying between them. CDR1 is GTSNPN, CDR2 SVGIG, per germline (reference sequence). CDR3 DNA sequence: TGTGCCTGGGGACAATTTTTCTACGAGCAGTACTTC. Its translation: CAWGQFFYEQYF.

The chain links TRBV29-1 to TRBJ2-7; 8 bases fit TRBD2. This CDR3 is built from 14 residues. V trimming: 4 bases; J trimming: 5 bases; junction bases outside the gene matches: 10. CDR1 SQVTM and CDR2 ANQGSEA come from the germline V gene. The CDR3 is CSVGILGGRNEQYF. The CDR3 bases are TGCAGCGTTGGAATTTTAGGCGGGAGGAACGAGCAGTACTTC.

CDR3 nucleotides: TGCGCCAGCAGCCTAAGATCTACCGGGACCCAGGCGTACGAGCAGTACTTC. This gives the protein CASSLRSTGTQAYEQYF. The chain recombines TRBV5-1 with TRBJ2-7; D may be TRBD1 or TRBD2 (5 bases each). The CDR3 is 17 residues long. V was shortened by 4 bases and J by 4 bases, with 24 bases between the two germline ends. The germline CDR1 and CDR2 sequences are SGHRS and YFSETQ.

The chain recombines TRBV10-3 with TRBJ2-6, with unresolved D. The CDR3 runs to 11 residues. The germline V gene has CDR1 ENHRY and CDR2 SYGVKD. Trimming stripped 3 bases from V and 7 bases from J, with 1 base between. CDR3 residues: CAISDANVLTF. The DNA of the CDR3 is TGTGCCATCAGTGATGCCAACGTCCTGACTTTC.

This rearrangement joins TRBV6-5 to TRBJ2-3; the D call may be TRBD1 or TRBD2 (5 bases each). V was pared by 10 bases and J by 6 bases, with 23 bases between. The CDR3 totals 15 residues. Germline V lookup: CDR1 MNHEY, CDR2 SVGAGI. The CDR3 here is CATRFGAPALDTQYF. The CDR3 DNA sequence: TGTGCCACCCGCTTCGGGGCCCCAGCTTTGGATACGCAGTATTTT.

CDR3 sequence (DNA): TGTGCCATCAGCCTCCGGGCCCCCTTCTACGAGCAGTACTTC. The encoded protein is CAISLRAPFYEQYF. V gene TRBV10-3 combines with J gene TRBJ2-7; D gene ambiguous. CDR1 is ENHRY, CDR2 SYGVKD, per germline. The CDR3 extends over 14 amino acids. V dropped 6 bases and J dropped 3 bases, with 15 bases sitting between them.

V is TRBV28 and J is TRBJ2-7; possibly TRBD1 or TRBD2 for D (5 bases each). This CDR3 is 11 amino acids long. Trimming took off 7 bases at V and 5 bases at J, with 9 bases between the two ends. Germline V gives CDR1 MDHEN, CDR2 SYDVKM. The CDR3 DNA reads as TGTGCCAGCACTTGGGGGAACGAGCAGTACTTC. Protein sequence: CASTWGNEQYF.

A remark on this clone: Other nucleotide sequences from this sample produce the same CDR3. The CDR3, as DNA: TGTGCCAGCAGTACTAATAACTATGGCTACACCTTC. Translating it yields CASSTNNYGYTF. The rearrangement joins TRBV28 to TRBJ1-2; D is unresolved. The length of the CDR3 is 12 residues. Germline V gene sequence: CDR1 MDHEN, CDR2 SYDVKM. Trimming cost V 5 bases and J 1 base, with 5 bases left between them.

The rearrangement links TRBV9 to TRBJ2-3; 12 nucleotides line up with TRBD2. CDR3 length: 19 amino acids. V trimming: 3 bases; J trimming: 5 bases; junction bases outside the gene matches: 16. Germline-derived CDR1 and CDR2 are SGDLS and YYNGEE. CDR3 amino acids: CASSERVGLAGGPIDTQYF. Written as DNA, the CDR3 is TGTGCCAGCAGCGAGAGAGTTGGGCTAGCGGGAGGGCCTATAGATACGCAGTATTTT.

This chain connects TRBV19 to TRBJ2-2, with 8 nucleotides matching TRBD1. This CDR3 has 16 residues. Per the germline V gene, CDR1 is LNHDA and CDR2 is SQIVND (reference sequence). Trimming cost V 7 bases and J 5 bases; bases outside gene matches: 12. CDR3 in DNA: TGTGCCAGTACCCTATCCCACCGGACAGGGACCGGGGAGCTGTTTTTT. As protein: CASTLSHRTGTGELFF.

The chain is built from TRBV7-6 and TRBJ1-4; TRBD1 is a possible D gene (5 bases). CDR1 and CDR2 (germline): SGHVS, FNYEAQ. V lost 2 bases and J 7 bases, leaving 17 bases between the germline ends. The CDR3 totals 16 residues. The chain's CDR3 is CASSLNGQGTGEKLFF. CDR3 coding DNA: TGTGCCAGCAGCTTAAACGGTCAGGGTACAGGTGAAAAACTGTTTTTT.

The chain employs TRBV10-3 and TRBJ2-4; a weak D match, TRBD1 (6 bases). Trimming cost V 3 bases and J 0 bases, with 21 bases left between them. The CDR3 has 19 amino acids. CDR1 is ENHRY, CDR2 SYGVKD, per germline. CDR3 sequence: CAISDDRFSGALAKNIQYF. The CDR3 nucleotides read TGTGCCATCAGTGACGATAGGTTTTCAGGGGCCCTAGCCAAAAACATTCAGTACTTC.

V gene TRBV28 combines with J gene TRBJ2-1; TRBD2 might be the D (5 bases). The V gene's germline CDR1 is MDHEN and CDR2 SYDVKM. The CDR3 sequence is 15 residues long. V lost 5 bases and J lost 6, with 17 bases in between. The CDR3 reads CASSPGILKLNEQFF. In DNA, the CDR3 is TGTGCCAGCAGTCCCGGGATTTTAAAACTCAATGAGCAGTTCTTC.

CDR3 in amino acids: CASSPRTGRGTGELFF. The DNA for the CDR3 is TGTGCCAGCAGCCCCCGGACGGGAAGGGGCACCGGGGAGCTGTTTTTT. J is TRBJ2-2 and V is TRBV11-3; D possibly uses TRBD1 or TRBD2 (5 bases each). Germline CDR1 reads SGHNT; CDR2 reads YENEEA. V shed 5 bases and J shed 4 bases, with 17 bases lying between them. The CDR3 runs 16 residues.

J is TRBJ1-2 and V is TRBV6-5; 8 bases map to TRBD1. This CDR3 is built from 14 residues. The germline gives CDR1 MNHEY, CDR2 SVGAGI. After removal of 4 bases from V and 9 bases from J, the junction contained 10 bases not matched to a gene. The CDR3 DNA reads TGTGCCAGCAGTTCCTCAGGGGGCGCTTATCGCTACACCTTC. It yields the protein CASSSSGGAYRYTF.

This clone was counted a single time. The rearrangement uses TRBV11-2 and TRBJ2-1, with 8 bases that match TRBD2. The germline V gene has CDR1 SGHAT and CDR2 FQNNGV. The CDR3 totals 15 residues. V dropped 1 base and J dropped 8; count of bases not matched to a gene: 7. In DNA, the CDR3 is TGTGCCAGCAGCTTAGCGGGAGGGTCTTTCTATGAGCAGTTCTTC. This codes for CASSLAGGSFYEQFF.

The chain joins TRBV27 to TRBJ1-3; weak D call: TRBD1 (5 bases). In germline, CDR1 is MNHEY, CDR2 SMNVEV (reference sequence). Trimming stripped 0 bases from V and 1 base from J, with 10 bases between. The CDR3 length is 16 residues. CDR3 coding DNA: TGTGCCAGCAGTTTATCGCAGGGAGAATCTGGAAACACCATATATTTT. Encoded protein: CASSLSQGESGNTIYF.

The CDR3 loop reads CASSVGAGLPSTDTQYF. The DNA for the CDR3 is TGTGCCAGCAGCGTAGGTGCGGGCCTGCCTAGCACAGATACGCAGTATTTT. The rearrangement links TRBV9 to TRBJ2-3; D possibly corresponds to TRBD2 (5 bases). The CDR3 loop spans 17 amino acids. The V and J ends lost 0 bases and 0 bases respectively, with 14 bases between them. Germline lookup yields CDR1 SGDLS and CDR2 YYNGEE. Full variable domain (remainder filled in from reference TRBV9 and TRBJ2-3): DSGVTQTPKHLITATGQRVTLRCSPRSGDLSVYWYQQSLDQGLQFLIQYYNGEERAKGNILERFSAQQFPDLHSELNLSSLELGDSALYFCASSVGAGLPSTDTQYFGPGTRLTVL.

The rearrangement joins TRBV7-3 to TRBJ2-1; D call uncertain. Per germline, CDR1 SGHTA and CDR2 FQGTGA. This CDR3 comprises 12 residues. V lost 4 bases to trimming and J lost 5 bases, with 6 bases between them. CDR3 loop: CASSSLNNEQFF. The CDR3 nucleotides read TGTGCCAGCAGCTCCCTGAACAATGAGCAGTTCTTC.

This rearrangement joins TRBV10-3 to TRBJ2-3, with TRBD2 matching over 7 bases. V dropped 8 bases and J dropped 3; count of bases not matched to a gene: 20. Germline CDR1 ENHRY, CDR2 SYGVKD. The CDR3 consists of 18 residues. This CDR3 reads CAIRIAQRGSITTDTQYF. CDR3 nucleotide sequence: TGTGCCATCCGAATAGCCCAGCGGGGCTCCATTACGACAGATACGCAGTATTTT.

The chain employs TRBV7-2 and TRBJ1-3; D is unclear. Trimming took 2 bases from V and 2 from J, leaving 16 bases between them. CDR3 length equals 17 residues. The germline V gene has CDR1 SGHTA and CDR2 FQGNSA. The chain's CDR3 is CASSLRVQVWPGNTIYF. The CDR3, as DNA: TGTGCCAGCAGCTTACGAGTGCAGGTCTGGCCTGGAAACACCATATATTTT.

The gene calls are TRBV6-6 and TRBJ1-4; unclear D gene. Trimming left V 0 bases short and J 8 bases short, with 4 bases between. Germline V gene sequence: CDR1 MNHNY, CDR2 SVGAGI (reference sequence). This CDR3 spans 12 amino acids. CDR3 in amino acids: CASSYSQEKLFF. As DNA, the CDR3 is TGTGCCAGCAGTTACTCTCAGGAAAAACTGTTTTTT.

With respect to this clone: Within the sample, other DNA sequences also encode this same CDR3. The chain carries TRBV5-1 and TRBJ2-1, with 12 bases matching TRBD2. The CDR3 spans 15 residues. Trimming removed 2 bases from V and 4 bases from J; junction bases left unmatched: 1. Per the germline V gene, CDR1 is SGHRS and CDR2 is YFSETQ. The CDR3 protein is CASSLGTSGYNEQFF. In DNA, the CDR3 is TGCGCCAGCAGCTTAGGGACTAGCGGGTACAATGAGCAGTTCTTC.

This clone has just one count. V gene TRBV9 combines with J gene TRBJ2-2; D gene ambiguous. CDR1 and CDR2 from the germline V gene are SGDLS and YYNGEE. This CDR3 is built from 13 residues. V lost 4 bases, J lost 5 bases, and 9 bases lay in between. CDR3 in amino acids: CASSPLVTGELFF. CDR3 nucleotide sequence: TGTGCCAGCAGCCCCTTAGTTACCGGGGAGCTGTTTTTT.

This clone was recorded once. The CDR3 nucleotides read TGTGCCAGCAGCGGGAACAGGGGGCTAGCAGGGAATGAGCAGTTCTTC. The encoded protein is CASSGNRGLAGNEQFF. The rearrangement joins TRBV7-6 to TRBJ2-1; 9 nucleotides agree with TRBD1. V gave up 5 bases and J gave up 7 bases; unmatched junction bases: 12. Looked up from germline, CDR1 is SGHVS and CDR2 is FNYEAQ. The CDR3 has 16 residues.